The 11 T cell receptor beta chains listed next were all sequenced from one sample in a study of blood T cell repertoires in COVID-19. Sequencing used immunoSEQ multiplex PCR; TCRdb keeps in-frame clones, though not all of them. The repertoire includes roughly 330,000 clones, more than 80% of them detected once, and around 6.6% sits in the top ten. Input material: peripheral blood. These receptor sequences come from a man aged 18-30 years who had recovered from COVID-19.

The chain is built from TRBV3-1 (or the pseudogene TRBV3-2) and TRBJ1-1; D unclear. Trimming removed 5 bases at V and 1 base at J, with 14 bases between. The CDR3 has 15 residues. The V gene's germline CDR1 is LGHDT and CDR2 YNNKEL (reference sequence). The CDR3 DNA sequence: TGTGCCAGCAGCACTGTAGGGAGTTGGAACACTGAAGCTTTCTTT. Translated: CASSTVGSWNTEAFF.

The chain recombines TRBV12-3 or TRBV12-4 with TRBJ1-1; tentative D call: TRBD1 (6 bases). CDR3 length: 13 amino acids. V was trimmed by 5 bases and J by 3 bases, leaving 10 bases between them. DNA of the CDR3: TGTGCCAGCAGTATAGGGGGGGACACTGAAGCTTTCTTT. Translated: CASSIGGDTEAFF.

The CDR3 here is CASSLGANQETQYF. CDR3 DNA: TGTGCCAGCAGCTTGGGAGCGAACCAAGAGACCCAGTACTTC. V and J are TRBV7-3 and TRBJ2-5; TRBD2 is a possible D gene (5 bases). The CDR3 contains 14 residues. Germline loops: CDR1 SGHTA, CDR2 FQGTGA. The V end lost 3 bases, the J end lost 0 bases, and 8 bases lay between the germline ends.

The V and J genes are TRBV7-8 and TRBJ2-1; TRBD2 agrees at 8 bases. CDR1 is SGHVS, CDR2 FQNEAQ, per germline. Germline trimming cut 2 bases from V and 0 bases from J; bases unmatched to any gene: 3. The CDR3 loop spans 16 amino acids. CDR3 sequence: CASSLTGGSSYNEQFF. DNA of the CDR3: TGTGCCAGCAGCTTAACGGGAGGGAGCTCCTACAATGAGCAGTTCTTC.

The gene calls are TRBV5-1 and TRBJ1-1, with 7 bases aligning to TRBD1. The CDR3 runs to 15 residues. Germline V lookup: CDR1 SGHRS, CDR2 YFSETQ. V lost 0 bases to trimming and J lost 3 bases; unmatched junction nucleotides: 5. The CDR3 DNA is TGCGCCAGCAGCTTGGGGCGCCAGGGGGACACTGAAGCTTTCTTT. Encoded protein: CASSLGRQGDTEAFF.

The rearrangement joins TRBV2 to TRBJ2-3, with TRBD2 identical over 13 bases. Germline assignment: CDR1 SNHLY and CDR2 FYNNEI. The CDR3 runs to 15 residues. The V gene end was trimmed by 7 bases and the J gene end by 3 bases; junction bases not matched to a gene: 4. The CDR3 spells CASTLLAGGTDTQYF. The CDR3 DNA is TGTGCCAGCACCCTACTAGCGGGGGGGACAGATACGCAGTATTTT.

The chain uses TRBV7-9 and TRBJ2-1, with D maybe TRBD2 (5 bases). CDR1 and CDR2 (germline): SEHNR, FQNEAQ (reference sequence). V lost 7 bases, J lost 3 bases, and 16 bases lay in between. The CDR3 has 15 residues. DNA for the CDR3: TGTGCCAGCACCCTTACTAGAACCGGCTACAATGAGCAGTTCTTC. Translation gives CASTLTRTGYNEQFF.

The V and J genes are TRBV30 and TRBJ2-1; 12 nucleotides match TRBD2. Germline assignment: CDR1 GTSNPN and CDR2 SVGIG (reference sequence). V lost 7 bases and J lost 4; bases outside the gene matches: 5. The CDR3 totals 14 residues. Here the CDR3 DNA reads TGTGCCTCAACGACTAGCGGGAGTTACAATGAGCAGTTCTTC. Amino acid sequence: CASTTSGSYNEQFF. Using reference TRBV30 and TRBJ2-1 for the parts outside the CDR3, the full variable domain is SQTIHQWPATLVQPVGSPLSLECTVEGTSNPNLYWYRQAAGRGLQLLFYSVGIGQISSEVPQNLSASRPQDRQFILSSKKLLLSDSGFYLCASTTSGSYNEQFFGPGTRLTVL.

This chain connects TRBV11-3 to TRBJ2-1; weak D call: TRBD1 (6 bases). The germline V gene encodes CDR1 SGHNT and CDR2 YENEEA. The V gene lost 5 bases and the J gene lost 8 bases, with 13 bases spanning the gap. The length of the CDR3 is 13 residues. CDR3 DNA sequence: TGTGCCAGCAGCGCGAGGGGGAGCGATGAGCAGTTCTTC. Protein product: CASSARGSDEQFF. The full variable domain, rest sourced from reference TRBV11-3 and TRBJ2-1, is EAGVVQSPRYKIIEKKQPVAFWCNPISGHNTLYWYLQNLGQGPELLIRYENEEAVDDSQLPKDRFSAERLKGVDSTLKIQPAELGDSAVYLCASSARGSDEQFFGPGTRLTVL.

Details on this clone: This CDR3 is also generated by other DNA sequences in the sample. The chain employs TRBV9 and TRBJ1-2; D may be TRBD1 (6 bases). The V gene lost 0 bases and the J gene lost 3 bases, with 9 bases spanning the gap. The CDR3 extends over 14 amino acids. Germline V CDR1 and CDR2: SGDLS, YYNGEE. Here the CDR3 reads CASSVGNRDYGYTF. The CDR3 DNA follows: TGTGCCAGCAGCGTAGGAAACAGGGACTATGGCTACACCTTC.

The rearrangement uses TRBV19 and TRBJ1-2, with D possibly TRBD1 on 6 matching bases. Per germline, CDR1 LNHDA and CDR2 SQIVND (reference sequence). Trimming removed 6 bases at V and 1 base at J, with 15 bases between. This CDR3 is 15 amino acids long. This CDR3 is CASSPTGTFNYGYTF. The CDR3 DNA reads as TGTGCCAGTAGCCCAACAGGGACCTTTAACTATGGCTACACCTTC. Looking up the rest from reference TRBV19 and TRBJ1-2 gives the full variable domain: DGGITQSPKYLFRKEGQNVTLSCEQNLNHDAMYWYRQDPGQGLRLIYYSQIVNDFQKGDIAEGYSVSREKKESFPLTVTSAQKNPTAFYLCASSPTGTFNYGYTFGSGTRLTVV.